Each of the 32 T cell receptor beta chains below was sequenced from the same sample in a study of T cell responses to AZD1222 COVID-19 vaccine. The protocol was immunoSEQ multiplex PCR, while the TCRdb copy is restricted to in-frame clones and leaves out a portion. The data contain roughly 150,000 clones, around 88% of them singletons. The source material was peripheral blood, sampled 28 days after the second AZD1222 dose. The receptors shown here come from an adult who received the AZD1222 COVID-19 vaccine.

J is TRBJ2-7 and V is TRBV2; 7 nucleotides line up with TRBD1. This CDR3 region has 11 residues. Trimming at V came to 2 bases and at J to 11 bases, leaving 3 bases not matched to a gene. Germline CDR1 reads SNHLY; CDR2 reads FYNNEI. The CDR3: CASSEMDRKYF. As DNA, the CDR3 is TGTGCCAGCAGTGAAATGGACAGGAAGTACTTC.

This clone occurred once. This sequence joins TRBV5-1 and TRBJ2-3, with 7 positions matching TRBD2. This CDR3 is 16 amino acids long. Germline values: CDR1 SGHRS, CDR2 YFSETQ. After removal of 3 bases from V and 2 bases from J, the junction contained 9 bases not matched to a gene. The CDR3 DNA follows: TGCGCCAGCAGCTCGGCGAGCGGGGCCCTCACAGATACGCAGTATTTT. Translated, it gives CASSSASGALTDTQYF.

The rearrangement uses TRBV10-3 and TRBJ1-5, with D possibly TRBD1 on 5 matching bases. V lost 2 bases, J lost 2 bases, and 10 bases lay in between. Germline CDR1 reads ENHRY; CDR2 reads SYGVKD. This CDR3 comprises 15 residues. CDR3 nucleotide sequence: TGTGCCATCAGTGAGGGCCTGGGGGGCAATCAGCCCCAGCATTTT. Its translation is CAISEGLGGNQPQHF.

As regards this clone: Other DNA sequences in the same sample also yield this CDR3. The chain is built from TRBV27 and TRBJ2-7, with D perhaps matching TRBD1 (6 bases). Per germline, CDR1 MNHEY and CDR2 SMNVEV (reference sequence). With 3 bases removed from V and 2 bases from J, the gap between germline ends came to 8 bases. CDR3 size: 13 residues. CDR3 sequence reads: CASSFTGPYEQYF. The DNA of the CDR3 is TGTGCCAGCAGTTTTACAGGGCCCTACGAGCAGTACTTC.

CDR3 nucleotides: TGTGCCAGCAGCCCGGGGCGGCCCGACGAGCAGTACTTC. Its translation is CASSPGRPDEQYF. The chain combines TRBV7-9 with TRBJ2-7, with D perhaps assigned TRBD1 or TRBD2 (5 bases each). CDR3 length: 13 amino acids. Per germline, CDR1 SEHNR and CDR2 FQNEAQ (reference sequence). Trimming left V 5 bases short and J 5 bases short, with 13 bases between.

The rearrangement uses TRBV4-1 and TRBJ1-4, with D unclear. The CDR3 runs 13 residues. CDR1 is MGHRA and CDR2 is YSYEKL in the germline V gene. Between the trimmed V and J ends, which lost 0 bases and 14 bases, there was a span of 13 bases. The CDR3 DNA reads TGCGCCAGCAGCCAAGATCCCCCGTCGAGTCTGTTTTTT. Its protein product is CASSQDPPSSLFF.

This clone was seen a single time. V is TRBV12-3 or TRBV12-4 and J is TRBJ2-3; no firm D call. The CDR3 has 12 residues. V dropped 6 bases and J dropped 5 bases, with 9 bases sitting between them. The CDR3: CASSPPGDTQYF. Written as DNA, the CDR3 is TGTGCCAGCAGCCCCCCGGGAGATACGCAGTATTTT.

The chain recombines TRBV4-3 with TRBJ1-5; 7 bases agree with TRBD1. The germline gives CDR1 LGHNA, CDR2 YSLEER. The V and J ends lost 0 bases and 7 bases, in that order; junction bases with no gene match: 9. This CDR3 is built from 16 residues. The CDR3 protein is CASSQDRDSGGQPQHF. CDR3 nucleotides: TGCGCCAGCAGCCAAGACCGGGACAGCGGGGGCCAGCCCCAGCATTTT.

The chain recombines TRBV19 with TRBJ2-7, with D possibly matching TRBD1 (5 bases). The CDR3 is 15 amino acids. V was shortened by 7 bases and J by 5 bases, with 21 bases between the two germline ends. CDR1 is LNHDA, CDR2 SQIVND, per germline (reference sequence). This CDR3 reads CASNSPQGKRHEQYF. The CDR3 nucleotides are TGTGCCAGTAACTCTCCGCAGGGTAAGCGCCACGAGCAGTACTTC.

The V and J genes are TRBV2 and TRBJ2-7; D gene unclear. The CDR3 consists of 14 residues. V gave up 4 bases and J gave up 7 bases, with 17 bases separating them. The V gene's germline CDR1 is SNHLY and CDR2 FYNNEI. The CDR3 reads CASSGGVATVEQYF. Written as DNA, the CDR3 is TGTGCCAGCAGTGGTGGAGTGGCAACGGTGGAGCAGTACTTC.

Comment on this clone: Additional DNA sequences in this sample encode the identical CDR3. The J gene is TRBJ1-2, the V gene TRBV3-1 (or the pseudogene TRBV3-2); D is undetermined. In germline, CDR1 is LGHDT, CDR2 YNNKEL (reference sequence). The ends were cut back, 1 base at V and 2 bases at J, with 5 bases in the middle. The CDR3 is 13 amino acids. The CDR3 here is CASSQVVNYGYTF. The CDR3 DNA reads TGTGCCAGCAGCCAAGTTGTGAACTATGGCTACACCTTC.

The chain couples TRBV7-2 to TRBJ1-1; D might be TRBD1 (6 bases). Germline V gene sequence: CDR1 SGHTA, CDR2 FQGNSA. Trimming removed 4 bases at V and 0 bases at J, with 9 bases between. This CDR3 comprises 14 residues. CDR3 sequence: CASSSQGMNTEAFF. As DNA, the CDR3 is TGTGCCAGCAGCTCCCAGGGGATGAACACTGAAGCTTTCTTT.

This clone was seen a few times. The CDR3 here is CASGLSVNTEAFF. In nucleotides, the CDR3 is TGTGCTAGTGGTTTATCCGTGAACACTGAAGCTTTCTTT. The J gene is TRBJ1-1, the V gene TRBV12-5, with D unresolved. The CDR3 extends over 13 amino acids. The germline gives CDR1 LGHNT, CDR2 FRNRAP. Deletions cut 3 bases from V and 0 bases from J, with 5 bases between.

The CDR3 here is CASSPDANTEAFF. The CDR3, as DNA: TGTGCCAGCAGCCCCGACGCTAACACTGAAGCTTTCTTT. The chain carries TRBV6-6 and TRBJ1-1; D gene ambiguous. Trimming left V 6 bases short and J 2 bases short, with 10 bases between. The germline CDR1 and CDR2 sequences are MNHNY and SVGAGI (reference sequence). This CDR3 is built from 13 residues.

The rearrangement uses TRBV6-5 and TRBJ2-7; no reliable D call. This CDR3 is built from 12 residues. Germline assignment: CDR1 MNHEY and CDR2 SVGAGI. Trimming cost V 7 bases and J 3 bases, with 10 bases left between them. Written as DNA, the CDR3 is TGTGCCAGCAACCGCGTGGGCTACGAGCAGTACTTC. It encodes CASNRVGYEQYF.

V is TRBV5-1 and J is TRBJ2-3; 8 bases align to TRBD1. Trimming at V came to 4 bases and at J to 3 bases, leaving 13 bases not matched to a gene. CDR3 size: 17 residues. Germline-derived CDR1 and CDR2 are SGHRS and YFSETQ. CDR3: CASSLTYRGSVTDTQYF. The CDR3, as DNA: TGCGCCAGCAGCCTTACATACAGGGGGTCGGTGACAGATACGCAGTATTTT.

Notes on this clone: The junction shows a germline mismatch at one end, possibly a read error. This chain links TRBV6-5 with TRBJ2-7, with D maybe TRBD1 (6 bases). The length of the CDR3 is 15 residues. Germline V CDR1 and CDR2: MNHEY, SVGAGI. CDR3 in amino acids: CASSHQGSSSYKQYF. CDR3 in DNA: TGTGCCAGCAGCCACCAGGGGTCGAGCTCCTACAAGCAGTACTTC.

The table lists this clone with a count of one. The chain combines TRBV25-1 with TRBJ1-1, with D unclear. The germline V gene has CDR1 MGHDK and CDR2 SYGVNS. This CDR3 is 11 amino acids long. Trimming cost V 6 bases and J 10 bases, with 12 bases left between them. CDR3 coding DNA: TGTGCCAGCAGGTTGGGAATAGCAGCTTTCTTT. It specifies CASRLGIAAFF.

The rearrangement uses TRBV29-1 and TRBJ1-6; D gene unclear. This CDR3 region has 13 residues. The ends were cut back, 5 bases at V and 4 bases at J, with 9 bases in the middle. The germline gives CDR1 SQVTM, CDR2 ANQGSEA. CDR3 sequence: CSVKTEYNSPLHF. CDR3 nucleotides: TGCAGCGTTAAGACGGAGTATAATTCACCCCTCCACTTT.

The chain has TRBV5-1 and TRBJ1-2; D unclear. V was shortened by 0 bases and J by 1 base, with 7 bases between the two germline ends. The V gene's germline CDR1 is SGHRS and CDR2 YFSETQ. This CDR3 region has 14 residues. CDR3 DNA: TGCGCCAGCAGCTTGGCCTTAGATAACTATGGCTACACCTTC. As protein: CASSLALDNYGYTF.

The V and J genes are TRBV12-3 or TRBV12-4 and TRBJ2-2; D ambiguous. Between the trimmed V and J ends, which lost 3 bases and 3 bases, there was a span of 5 bases. This CDR3 spans 13 amino acids. As DNA, the CDR3 is TGTGCCAGCAGTTTCCCCTACACCGGGGAGCTGTTTTTT. This codes for CASSFPYTGELFF.

The rearrangement links TRBV5-3 to TRBJ1-2; 10 nucleotides align to TRBD1. TRBV5-3 is noted as an ORF with a role that remains uncertain. CDR3 size: 13 residues. V was clipped by 7 bases and J by 4 bases; unmatched bases: 4. CDR3 protein: CARDRGRVYGYTF. As DNA, the CDR3 is TGTGCCAGAGACAGGGGGCGAGTCTATGGCTACACCTTC.

This clone appeared a few times. The chain employs TRBV5-6 and TRBJ1-2; D may be TRBD1 (5 bases). With 6 bases removed from V and 1 base from J, the gap between germline ends came to 13 bases. Per germline, CDR1 SGHDT and CDR2 YYEEEE. The CDR3 is made up of 14 amino acids. As DNA, the CDR3 is TGTGCCAGCATCGGTGGGGGGATTAACTATGGCTACACCTTC. Translation: CASIGGGINYGYTF.

This clone was detected only once. This chain links TRBV3-1 (or the pseudogene TRBV3-2) with TRBJ1-1; D gene ambiguous. CDR3 length: 15 residues. V gave up 1 base and J gave up 1 base, with 10 bases separating them. The V gene's germline CDR1 is LGHDT and CDR2 YNNKEL (reference sequence). The CDR3 nucleotides read TGTGCCAGCAGCCAAGTTCCGGGGAAGAACACTGAAGCTTTCTTT. The encoded protein is CASSQVPGKNTEAFF.

The chain is built from TRBV6-5 and TRBJ2-1; the D is unclear. Trimming pared 7 bases from V and 0 bases from J, leaving 13 bases between. This CDR3 is 15 amino acids long. Germline V gene data show CDR1 as MNHEY and CDR2 as SVGAGI. The CDR3 sequence is CASKQTPSSYNEQFF. In DNA form, the CDR3 reads TGTGCCAGCAAACAAACACCGAGCTCCTACAATGAGCAGTTCTTC.

CDR3 nucleotide sequence: TGTGCCAGCAGCTTCGAACGGCTGGCGGGGGGGCATGAGCAGTTCTTC. Residues: CASSFERLAGGHEQFF. The chain combines TRBV7-8 with TRBJ2-1; 9 bases map to TRBD2. Germline values: CDR1 SGHVS, CDR2 FQNEAQ. The CDR3 is 16 residues long. The V segment lost 3 bases and the J segment 8 bases; nucleotides outside the gene matches: 11.

The table lists this clone with a count of one. The genes are TRBV10-2 and TRBJ1-6, with D possibly TRBD1 on 5 matching bases. Germline V gives CDR1 WSHSY, CDR2 SAAADI. The CDR3 is made up of 14 amino acids. V was trimmed by 6 bases and J by 8 bases, leaving 14 bases between them. This chain's CDR3 is CASRWIRGDSPLHF. As DNA, the CDR3 is TGCGCCAGCAGGTGGATTAGGGGTGATTCACCCCTCCACTTT.

The chain has TRBV14 and TRBJ1-5, with D possibly matching TRBD1 (5 bases). Germline V gene sequence: CDR1 SGHDN, CDR2 FVKESK. The CDR3 runs to 16 residues. Trimming took off 3 bases at V and 5 bases at J, with 17 bases between the two ends. CDR3 in DNA: TGTGCCAGCAGCCACCTCGGACAAAGGGGTCATCAGCCCCAGCATTTT. This encodes CASSHLGQRGHQPQHF.

The chain recombines TRBV19 with TRBJ2-3; no reliable D call. This CDR3 region has 16 residues. The V end was cut by 1 base, the J end by 2 bases, with 13 bases between. The germline CDR1 and CDR2 sequences are LNHDA and SQIVND (reference sequence). CDR3 in DNA: TGTGCCAGTAGTATAGGCGGCACCGCATTCACAGATACGCAGTATTTT. Its protein product is CASSIGGTAFTDTQYF.

CDR3 coding DNA: TGTGCCAGTAGTCACGGCAGCAATCAGCCCCAGCATTTT. Translating gives CASSHGSNQPQHF. This chain connects TRBV19 to TRBJ1-5; no definite D call. Trimming took 5 bases from V and 1 from J, leaving 6 bases between them. The CDR3 is 13 amino acids. CDR1 is LNHDA and CDR2 is SQIVND in the germline V gene (reference sequence).

This clone was detected a few times. The chain has TRBV6-5 and TRBJ1-1, with D unclear. Per the germline V gene, CDR1 is MNHEY and CDR2 is SVGAGI. The CDR3 is 13 residues long. V lost 4 bases and J 1 base, leaving 7 bases between the germline ends. The CDR3 coding sequence is TGTGCCAGCAGTTGGGCAGGGAACACTGAAGCTTTCTTT. This translates into CASSWAGNTEAFF.

The chain carries TRBV19 and TRBJ2-2; TRBD1 is a possible D gene (5 bases). The CDR3 is made up of 14 amino acids. The germline V gene has CDR1 LNHDA and CDR2 SQIVND (reference sequence). V lost 7 bases and J lost 5, with 14 bases in between. The CDR3 sequence: CASTGREVTGELFF. CDR3 in DNA: TGTGCCAGTACGGGCAGGGAAGTTACCGGGGAGCTGTTTTTT.